The T cell receptor (beta chain) described here comes from a study of response to subunit inactivated influenza vaccine. Regarding the study as a whole: After each seasonal influenza vaccination, few new T cells are recruited, the authors suggested.

TCRdb reanalysed the RT-PCR reads using MiXCR and keeps one entry per CDR3 protein. The table records 500,000 to 600,000 distinct CDR3 sequences, 10% to 15% of them present only once. The table lists this clonotype with a few counts. Its specificity is unknown. The clonotype originates from a man in his fifties who received an inactivated influenza vaccine. Here the sequenced sample was PBMCs from blood, taken on the day of vaccination.

In DNA form, the CDR3 reads TGTGCCAGCTACGGGACAGCTAAATACAATGAGCAGTTCTTC. Protein sequence: CASYGTAKYNEQFF. The chain recombines TRBV28 with TRBJ2-1; 7 positions match TRBD1. This CDR3 comprises 14 residues. The V gene's germline CDR1 is MDHEN and CDR2 SYDVKM. Trimming took 8 bases from V and 4 from J; bases not matched to a gene: 8.